The clone carrying this T cell receptor beta chain was picked up a small number of times. Its antigen remains unknown. The data were obtained in a study of molecular identifiers for immune sequencing clone quantification. Study-level background: In replicates, RNA from approximately 20,000 or 98,000 naive CD8 cells was divided five ways and four parts were sequenced. General study points: Reports indicate spiked Jurkat TCR RNA from one cell could be found among roughly 930,000 naive cells.

The CD8+CD4-CCR7+CD45RA+ phenotype defined the sorted naive CD8 T cells. Germline CDR1 and CDR2: SGHDT and YYEEEE. The V end lost 0 bases, the J end lost 1 base, and 8 bases lay between the germline ends. The CDR3 sequence is 14 residues long. TCRdb re-derived calls from the PCR reads in MiXCR, one entry per CDR3 protein. The table has around 470,000 distinct CDR3 sequences, about a quarter seen once. V usage is TRBV5-6 and J usage is TRBJ2-7; D gene ambiguous. Sequenced: naive CD8+ T cells from blood, with Jurkat cell RNA spiked in. Stated subset: FACS-sorted CD8+CD4-CCR7+CD45RA+ naive T cells. This TCR was sampled from a human donor in good health. Some libraries in this study had Jurkat cell RNA spiked in. The DNA of the CDR3 is TGTGCCAGCAGCTTGGTAAGCAGATCCTACGAGCAGTACTTC. This encodes CASSLVSRSYEQYF.